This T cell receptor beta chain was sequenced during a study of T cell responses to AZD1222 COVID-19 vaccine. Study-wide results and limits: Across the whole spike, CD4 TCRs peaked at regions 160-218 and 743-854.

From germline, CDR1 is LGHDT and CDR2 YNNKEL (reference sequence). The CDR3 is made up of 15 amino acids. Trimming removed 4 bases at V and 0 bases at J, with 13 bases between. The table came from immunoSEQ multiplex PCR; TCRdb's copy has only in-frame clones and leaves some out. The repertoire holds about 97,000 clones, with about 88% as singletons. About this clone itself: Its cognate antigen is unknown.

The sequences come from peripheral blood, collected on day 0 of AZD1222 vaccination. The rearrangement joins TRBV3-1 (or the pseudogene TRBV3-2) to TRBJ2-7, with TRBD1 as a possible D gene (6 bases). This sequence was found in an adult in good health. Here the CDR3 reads CASSLWDMHSYEQYF. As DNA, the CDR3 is TGTGCCAGCAGCCTATGGGACATGCACTCCTACGAGCAGTACTTC.